This T cell receptor beta chain is drawn from a study of T cell repertoires in cytomegalovirus infection. TCRdb reprocessed the reads with MiXCR, giving one entry per CDR3 protein. The sample contains some 940,000 distinct CDR3 sequences, 30% to 40% of which appear only once. CDR1 and CDR2 (germline): SQVTM, ANQGSEA. This CDR3 contains 13 residues. Between the trimmed V and J ends, which lost 5 bases and 4 bases, there was a span of 11 bases. On this clonotype: Its antigen is not known.

The input for sequencing was cultured CD8+ T cells from PBMCs, taken from culture after CMV antigen stimulation. V and J are TRBV29-1 and TRBJ2-2; possibly TRBD2 for D (6 bases). The clonotype was recovered from a human donor in good health (CMV status not recorded). Some clones in this sample may be carry-over from other donors' samples. The CDR3 nucleotides read TGCAGCGTTCCCTGGAGGGCCACCGGGGAGCTGTTTTTT. Its protein product is CSVPWRATGELFF.